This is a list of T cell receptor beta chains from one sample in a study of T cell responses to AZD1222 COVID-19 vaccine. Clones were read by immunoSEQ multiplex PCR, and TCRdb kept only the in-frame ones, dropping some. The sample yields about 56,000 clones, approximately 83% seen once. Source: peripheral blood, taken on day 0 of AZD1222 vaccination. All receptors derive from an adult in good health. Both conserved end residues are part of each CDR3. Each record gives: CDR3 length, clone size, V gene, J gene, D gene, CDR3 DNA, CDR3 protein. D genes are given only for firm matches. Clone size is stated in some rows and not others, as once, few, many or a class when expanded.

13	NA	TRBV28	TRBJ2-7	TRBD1	TGTGCCAGCAGTCACAGGGGTTCCTACGAGCAGTACTTC	CASSHRGSYEQYF
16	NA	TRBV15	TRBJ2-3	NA	TGTGCCACCAGCAGAGCGGTGATAGGCGGCACAGATACGCAGTATTTT	CATSRAVIGGTDTQYF
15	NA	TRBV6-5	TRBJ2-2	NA	TGTGCCAGCAGGATTGGGGGGGCACGGACCGGGGAGCTGTTTTTT	CASRIGGARTGELFF
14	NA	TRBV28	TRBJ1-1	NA	TGTGCCAGCAGGCCCAGCAGGGCCACCGCTGGTGCTTTCTTT	CASRPSRATAGAFF
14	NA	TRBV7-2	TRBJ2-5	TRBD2	TGTGCCAGCAGGTCCGGGGGGATTGAAGAGACCCAGTACTTC	CASRSGGIEETQYF
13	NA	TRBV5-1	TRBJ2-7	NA	TGCGCCAGCAGCATAACTAGTGACTACGAGCAGTACTTC	CASSITSDYEQYF
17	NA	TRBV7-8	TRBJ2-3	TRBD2	TGTGCCAGCAGCCCGCTTCGGGGCGGGGGGCCCACAGATACGCAGTATTTT	CASSPLRGGGPTDTQYF
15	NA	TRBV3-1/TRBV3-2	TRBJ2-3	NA	TGTGCCAGCAGCCCTCATCCAGCTAGCACAGATACGCAGTATTTT	CASSPHPASTDTQYF
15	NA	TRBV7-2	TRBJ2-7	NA	TGTGCCAGCAGCTTTTCCGGGGGCTTTACCTACGAGCAGTACTTC	CASSFSGGFTYEQYF
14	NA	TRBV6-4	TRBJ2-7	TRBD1	TGTGCCAGCAGTTACTCTGGGACAGGGCACGAGCAGTACTTC	CASSYSGTGHEQYF
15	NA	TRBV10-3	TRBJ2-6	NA	TGTGCCATCAGTGCCCCAGGGGCCGGGGCCAACGTCCTGACTTTC	CAISAPGAGANVLTF
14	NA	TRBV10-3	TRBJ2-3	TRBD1	TGTGCCATCAGTGAAGGACAGGACACAGATACGCAGTATTTT	CAISEGQDTDTQYF
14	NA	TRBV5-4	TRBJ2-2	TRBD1	TGTGCCAGCAGCTCGTGGACAGGGAGCGGGGAGCTGTTTTTT	CASSSWTGSGELFF
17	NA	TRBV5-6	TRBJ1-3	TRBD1	TGTGCCAGCAGCTTGGACAGGGGGCTTTTCACTGGAAACACCATATATTTT	CASSLDRGLFTGNTIYF
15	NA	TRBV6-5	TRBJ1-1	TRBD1	TGTGCCACCTCACTCCCAGGGGGCGGAAACACTGAAGCTTTCTTT	CATSLPGGGNTEAFF
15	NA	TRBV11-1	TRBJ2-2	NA	TGTGCCAGCAGCTTAGATTTATCCGGGACCGGGGAGCTGTTTTTT	CASSLDLSGTGELFF
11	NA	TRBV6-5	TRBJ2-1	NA	TGTGCCAGCCGCAGTTACAATGAGCAGTTCTTC	CASRSYNEQFF
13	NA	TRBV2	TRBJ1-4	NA	TGTGCCAGTGACTTGCGGGATAATGAAAAACTGTTTTTT	CASDLRDNEKLFF
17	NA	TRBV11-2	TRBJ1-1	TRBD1	TGTGCCAGCAGCTTAGGTAGGGCAGGGGGAACGAACACTGAAGCTTTCTTT	CASSLGRAGGTNTEAFF
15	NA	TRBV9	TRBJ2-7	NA	TGTGCCAGCAGCCCAGTGGAGGGGCCAGCCTACGAGCAGTACTTC	CASSPVEGPAYEQYF
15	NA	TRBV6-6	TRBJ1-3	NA	TGTGCCAGCAGTTCCAGGGGATTGACTGGAAACACCATATATTTT	CASSSRGLTGNTIYF
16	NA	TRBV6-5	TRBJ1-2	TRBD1	TGTGCCAGCAGTTACAATATCGGGACAGGGGATCGGGGCTACACCTTC	CASSYNIGTGDRGYTF
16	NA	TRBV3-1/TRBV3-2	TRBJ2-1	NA	TGTGCCAGCAGCCCCTACGGCAGGGATCCCTACAATGAGCAGTTCTTC	CASSPYGRDPYNEQFF
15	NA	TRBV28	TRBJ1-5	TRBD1	TGTGCCAGCAGAAGAGACAGGGAGTACAATCAGCCCCAGCATTTT	CASRRDREYNQPQHF
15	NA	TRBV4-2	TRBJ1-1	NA	TGTGCCAGCAGCCAAGATTTGGCAGGGAACACTGAAGCTTTCTTT	CASSQDLAGNTEAFF
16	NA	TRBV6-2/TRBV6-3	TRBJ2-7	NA	TGTGCCAGCAGCCCTCCTCGGCGGGGCTATATAGGCGAGCAGTACTTC	CASSPPRRGYIGEQYF
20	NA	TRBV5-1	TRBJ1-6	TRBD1	TGCGCCAGCAGCCACCTAACCGGGACAGGGTCGATCTCCTATAATTCACCCCTCCACTTT	CASSHLTGTGSISYNSPLHF
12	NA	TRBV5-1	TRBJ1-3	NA	TGCGCCAGTCAGGACTCTGGAAACACCATATATTTT	CASQDSGNTIYF
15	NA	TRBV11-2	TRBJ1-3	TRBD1	TGTGCCAGCAGCCCCGGGACAGCATCTGGAAACACCATATATTTT	CASSPGTASGNTIYF
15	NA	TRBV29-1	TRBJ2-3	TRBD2	TGCAGCGTTGTCGGGGGACTAGCCTTTAGAGATACGCAGTATTTT	CSVVGGLAFRDTQYF
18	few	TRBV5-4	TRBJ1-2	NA	TGTGCCAGCAGCTTGGGAATGACGACGGCGAGGGCTGGCTATGGCTACACCTTC	CASSLGMTTARAGYGYTF
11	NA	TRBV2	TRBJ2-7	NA	TGTGCCAGCAGTGGCGATCACGAGCAGTACTTC	CASSGDHEQYF
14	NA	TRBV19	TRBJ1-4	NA	TGTGCCAGTAATCAGAGGGCAACTAATGAAAAACTGTTTTTT	CASNQRATNEKLFF
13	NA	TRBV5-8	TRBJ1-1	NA	TGTGCCAGCAGCCTTAATCGGAACACTGAAGCTTTCTTT	CASSLNRNTEAFF
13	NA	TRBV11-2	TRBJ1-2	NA	TGTGCCAGCAGCGATCGGGCCTCATATGGCTACACCTTC	CASSDRASYGYTF